This TCR beta chain was documented in a study of tumor and adjacent non-tumor tissue in lung cancer. Study overall: Histology: about twelve adenocarcinoma, a couple of squamous cell carcinoma, 1 small cell lung cancer.

The template was RNA from unsorted bulk tissue. More than 3 cm separated this lung sample from the edge of the tumor. A modified ARM-PCR protocol with three rounds of nested PCR amplified TCRbeta. A single record per CDR3 protein comes from TCRdb applying MiXCR to the multiplex PCR reads. The sample includes tens of thousands of distinct CDR3 sequences, around 80% of them seen just once. Study findings and constraints: Tumor repertoires had a smaller top 100 clone share than normal lung.

The CDR3 has 14 residues. Details on this clonotype: Its target is not known. At one end, the junction sequence differs from germline, possibly due to a read error.

V gene TRBV12-3 or TRBV12-4 combines with J gene TRBJ1-3, with D uncertain. This TCR derives from a man in his 70s with non-small cell lung cancer. Input material: distant non-tumor lung tissue. This chain's CDR3 is CANSLRPSGNTTYF. In DNA form, the CDR3 reads TGTGCCAACAGTTTAAGGCCCTCTGGAAACACCACATATTTT.